The text below deals with one T cell receptor beta chain. Germline V CDR1 and CDR2: SNHLY, FYNNEI. The CDR3 totals 14 residues. V lost 7 bases to trimming and J lost 2 bases; unmatched junction nucleotides: 6. The sample comes from a study of blood T cell repertoires in COVID-19. For the study at large: The United States, Italy and Spain were the sources of the acute and convalescent COVID-19 samples.

Source study methods: Reference gene primers were amplified, and this amplification served to estimate nucleated cell counts. The repertoire was sequenced with immunoSEQ multiplex PCR; TCRdb's copy has only in-frame clones and lacks some. V and J calls and clone size are those listed in that table; D and trimming were worked out from the DNA. The data contain tens of thousands of clones, approximately 78% of them singletons. The chain employs TRBV2 and TRBJ2-3, with 7 bases that match TRBD1. The origin of this receptor is a human donor in a cohort sampled during active COVID-19. Sequencing was performed on peripheral blood. The CDR3 loop reads CASNPGQTTDTQYF. DNA for the CDR3: TGTGCCAGCAACCCGGGACAGACCACAGATACGCAGTATTTT.